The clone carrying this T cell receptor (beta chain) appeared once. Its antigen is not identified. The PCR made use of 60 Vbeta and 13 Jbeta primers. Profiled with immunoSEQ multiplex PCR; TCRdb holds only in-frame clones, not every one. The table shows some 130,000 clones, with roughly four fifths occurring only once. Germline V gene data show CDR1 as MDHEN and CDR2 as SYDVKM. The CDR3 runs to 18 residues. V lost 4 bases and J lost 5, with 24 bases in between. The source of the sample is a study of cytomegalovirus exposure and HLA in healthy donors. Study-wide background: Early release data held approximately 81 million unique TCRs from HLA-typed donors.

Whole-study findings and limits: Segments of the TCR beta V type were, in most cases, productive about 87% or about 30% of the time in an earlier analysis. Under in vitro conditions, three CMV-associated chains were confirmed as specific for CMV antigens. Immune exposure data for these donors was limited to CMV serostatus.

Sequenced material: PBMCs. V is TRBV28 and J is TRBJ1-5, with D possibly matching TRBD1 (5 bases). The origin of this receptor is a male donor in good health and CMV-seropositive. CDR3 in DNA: TGTGCCAGCAGTTCCTGGACCGTCGGCAGGGCAAGAGATCAGCCCCAGCATTTT. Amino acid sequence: CASSSWTVGRARDQPQHF.